This T cell receptor beta chain was retrieved from a study of blood T cell repertoires in COVID-19. Study at large: Sites across the United States, Italy and Spain contributed samples from acute and convalescent COVID-19. PBMCs, B-cell-depleted T cells, or T cells were the source of the cDNA or gDNA that made up the material.

This CDR3 has 13 amino acids. Germline V gene lookup returns CDR1 WNHNN and CDR2 SYGVQD (reference sequence). V was pared by 8 bases and J by 2 bases, with 13 bases between. Per the authors' pipeline: Amplification of reference gene primers was used by the study to estimate nucleated cell counts. Repertoires were generated with immunoSEQ multiplex PCR, while TCRdb's copy carries only in-frame clones and drops some. That table supplies the V and J calls and clone size; D and trimming were determined from the DNA. The repertoire holds around 250,000 clones, with approximately 88% as singletons. The sample consisted of peripheral blood. The clonotype originates from a human donor in a cohort sampled during active COVID-19. The rearrangement joins TRBV10-1 to TRBJ2-7; the D gene is possibly TRBD2 (5 bases). CDR3 sequence (DNA): TGCGCCAGCTCCGAAGGACTCACCTACGAGCAGTACTTC. Translation gives CASSEGLTYEQYF.